The 28 T cell receptor beta chains below were found in one sample sequenced in a study of cytomegalovirus exposure and HLA in healthy donors. The PCR had 60 Vbeta and 13 Jbeta primers. TCRdb's table, derived via immunoSEQ multiplex PCR, lists solely in-frame clones and lacks some. The sample has 150,000 or so clones; more than 60% are singletons. The sample taken for sequencing was PBMCs. These receptors were collected from a female donor in good health and CMV-seronegative.

The J gene is TRBJ2-3, the V gene TRBV5-5; 12 bases line up with TRBD2. CDR1 is SGHKS and CDR2 is YYEKEE in the germline V gene (reference sequence). The J segment lost 3 bases and the V segment lost 5 bases, leaving 10 bases of the junction unmatched. The CDR3 is 17 residues long. This chain's CDR3 is CASRPLAGGSGTDTQYF. The CDR3 coding sequence is TGTGCCAGCAGACCACTAGCGGGGGGTTCTGGGACAGATACGCAGTATTTT.

The rearrangement joins TRBV30 to TRBJ1-5, with D unclear. This CDR3 comprises 17 residues. Trimming shortened V by 2 bases and J by 2 bases, and 19 bases separated the two germline ends. The germline V gene encodes CDR1 GTSNPN and CDR2 SVGIG (reference sequence). Here the CDR3 reads CAWSIAPHFSGNQPQHF. The CDR3 DNA reads as TGTGCCTGGAGTATCGCCCCGCATTTCAGTGGCAATCAGCCCCAGCATTTT.

The J gene is TRBJ2-1, the V gene TRBV5-1; D is possibly TRBD2 (5 bases). The germline gives CDR1 SGHRS, CDR2 YFSETQ. The V end lost 0 bases, the J end lost 3 bases, and 13 bases lay between the germline ends. This CDR3 has 16 amino acids. The CDR3 DNA follows: TGCGCCAGCAGCTTGGATGGGAGAATGGGCTACAATGAGCAGTTCTTC. This sequence encodes CASSLDGRMGYNEQFF. The full variable domain, completed using reference TRBV5-1 and TRBJ2-1, is KAGVTQTPRYLIKTRGQQVTLSCSPISGHRSVSWYQQTPGQGLQFLFEYFSETQRNKGNFPGRFSGRQFSNSRSEMNVSTLELGDSALYLCASSLDGRMGYNEQFFGPGTRLTVL.

The V call is TRBV6-5, the J call TRBJ1-1; 8 bases align to TRBD1. Germline V gene data show CDR1 as MNHEY and CDR2 as SVGAGI. CDR3 length: 15 residues. J gave up 3 bases and V 7 bases, and 10 bases lay outside the gene matches. The CDR3 is CASTVGQGLHTEAFF. CDR3 bases: TGTGCCAGCACTGTTGGACAGGGTCTCCACACTGAAGCTTTCTTT.

V gene TRBV27 combines with J gene TRBJ2-5; TRBD2 aligns across 7 bases. In germline, CDR1 is MNHEY, CDR2 SMNVEV (reference sequence). This CDR3 is 15 amino acids long. Trimming at V came to 5 bases and at J to 0 bases, leaving 6 bases not matched to a gene. The CDR3 spells CASSLQRGDQETQYF. For the CDR3, the DNA is TGTGCCAGCAGTCTCCAGCGGGGAGACCAAGAGACCCAGTACTTC.

This chain connects TRBV5-5 to TRBJ2-7; perhaps TRBD1 as D (5 bases). Germline assignment: CDR1 SGHKS and CDR2 YYEKEE (reference sequence). V lost 2 bases, J lost 0 bases, and 12 bases lay in between. The CDR3 is 15 amino acids. The CDR3 sequence is CASSLDRSSSYEQYF. CDR3 sequence (DNA): TGTGCCAGCAGCTTAGACAGAAGCAGCTCCTACGAGCAGTACTTC. Drawing the rest from reference TRBV5-5 and TRBJ2-7, the complete variable domain is DAGVTQSPTHLIKTRGQQVTLRCSPISGHKSVSWYQQVLGQGPQFIFQYYEKEERGRGNFPDRFSARQFPNYSSELNVNALLLGDSALYLCASSLDRSSSYEQYFGPGTRLTVT.

The genes are TRBV5-1 and TRBJ1-4; perhaps TRBD1 as D (5 bases). The V gene's germline CDR1 is SGHRS and CDR2 YFSETQ. The V gene lost 0 bases and the J gene lost 8 bases, with 11 bases spanning the gap. This CDR3 has 14 residues. CDR3 coding DNA: TGCGCCAGCAGCTTGGAAGGGGATGGGGAAAAACTGTTTTTT. It codes for CASSLEGDGEKLFF. Complete variable domain (other parts from reference TRBV5-1 and TRBJ1-4): KAGVTQTPRYLIKTRGQQVTLSCSPISGHRSVSWYQQTPGQGLQFLFEYFSETQRNKGNFPGRFSGRQFSNSRSEMNVSTLELGDSALYLCASSLEGDGEKLFFGSGTQLSVL.

For the CDR3, the DNA is TGTGCCAGCAGCCCTTCCAAGGGACTAGCGGGAGTGGGTGAGCAGTTCTTC. Translation gives CASSPSKGLAGVGEQFF. V is TRBV9 and J is TRBJ2-1; 14 nucleotides line up with TRBD2. This CDR3 region has 17 residues. Germline V gene data show CDR1 as SGDLS and CDR2 as YYNGEE. The V and J ends lost 4 bases and 9 bases, in that order; junction bases with no gene match: 12.

The chain links TRBV6-1 to TRBJ1-1, with TRBD1 identical over 7 bases. Germline trimming cut 6 bases from V and 6 bases from J; bases unmatched to any gene: 13. This CDR3 is built from 15 residues. Germline CDR1 reads MNHNS; CDR2 reads SASEGT. The DNA of the CDR3 is TGTGCCAGCAGCGGGTTATGGACAGGAAACTCTGAAGCTTTCTTT. It is translated as CASSGLWTGNSEAFF.

This sequence joins TRBV5-6 and TRBJ2-3, with 8 bases that match TRBD1. V shed 4 bases and J 3 bases; nucleotides not matched to a gene: 10. The CDR3 loop spans 16 amino acids. The germline V gene encodes CDR1 SGHDT and CDR2 YYEEEE. In nucleotides, the CDR3 is TGTGCCAGCAGCGGACGACAGGGGATTCGAACAGATACGCAGTATTTT. As protein: CASSGRQGIRTDTQYF.

This chain joins TRBV6-5 and TRBJ2-5; D possibly corresponds to TRBD1 (6 bases). The DNA end lines up better with TRBJ2-7; the J call may be wrong. This CDR3 region has 15 residues. The germline V gene has CDR1 MNHEY and CDR2 SVGAGI. The CDR3: CASSFPAGASYEQYF. DNA for the CDR3: TGTGCCAGCAGTTTCCCGGCAGGGGCATCGTACGAGCAGTACTTC.

A few counts support this clone. The chain uses TRBV7-9 and TRBJ1-4, with TRBD1 identical over 9 bases. CDR3 length equals 15 residues. V shed 5 bases, J shed 7 bases, and the junction held 8 bases outside the gene matches. Germline assignment: CDR1 SEHNR and CDR2 FQNEAQ (reference sequence). The CDR3 DNA follows: TGTGCCAGCAGCGCCGGACAGGGGTTAATTGAAAAACTGTTTTTT. This translates into CASSAGQGLIEKLFF.

The chain couples TRBV5-1 to TRBJ2-7, with 9 bases identical to TRBD2. The CDR3 sequence is 16 residues long. Germline-derived CDR1 and CDR2 are SGHRS and YFSETQ. After removal of 4 bases from V and 6 bases from J, the junction contained 14 bases not matched to a gene. DNA for the CDR3: TGCGCCAGCAGCCCGAACCGGGTAGCGGGAGTCGGCGAGCAGTACTTC. The encoded protein is CASSPNRVAGVGEQYF.

The rearrangement uses TRBV6-6 and TRBJ1-2; perhaps TRBD1 as D (5 bases). The length of the CDR3 is 14 residues. V dropped 6 bases and J dropped 1 base, with 12 bases sitting between them. Germline V gene data show CDR1 as MNHNY and CDR2 as SVGAGI (reference sequence). The CDR3 sequence is CASSHDSLNYGYTF. As DNA, the CDR3 is TGTGCCAGCAGCCACGACAGCCTTAACTATGGCTACACCTTC.

J is TRBJ1-4 and V is TRBV13; D is unclear. V was shortened by 5 bases and J by 7 bases, with 11 bases between the two germline ends. Germline CDR1 PRHDT, CDR2 FYEKMQ (reference sequence). This CDR3 is 13 amino acids long. CDR3 sequence: CASSRSEGEKLFF. The CDR3 DNA follows: TGTGCCAGCAGCCGTTCGGAGGGTGAAAAACTGTTTTTT.

The rearrangement uses TRBV19 and TRBJ1-5; 7 bases line up with TRBD1. V shed 6 bases and J 7 bases; nucleotides not matched to a gene: 9. This CDR3 is 14 amino acids long. Per germline, CDR1 LNHDA and CDR2 SQIVND (reference sequence). The DNA for the CDR3 is TGTGCCAGTAGGGGGATCGGACAGGAACAGCCCCAGCATTTT. Its translation is CASRGIGQEQPQHF.

This clone has just one count. The rearrangement joins TRBV11-2 to TRBJ1-2; 7 bases agree with TRBD1. V was clipped by 4 bases and J by 8 bases; unmatched bases: 4. The CDR3 sequence is 12 residues long. CDR1 and CDR2 (germline): SGHAT, FQNNGV. CDR3 nucleotide sequence: TGTGCCAGCAGCTCAACAGGGGACGGCTACACCTTC. Amino acid sequence: CASSSTGDGYTF.

This chain uses TRBV9 with TRBJ2-6; a possible D gene is TRBD2 (5 bases). CDR1 and CDR2 (germline): SGDLS, YYNGEE. V was pared by 3 bases and J by 2 bases, with 12 bases between. The CDR3 runs 16 residues. The CDR3 nucleotides read TGTGCCAGCAGCGGTCGGGGTAGGGCTGGGGCCAACGTCCTGACTTTC. It specifies CASSGRGRAGANVLTF.

This chain connects TRBV7-6 to TRBJ1-2; TRBD1 aligns across 8 bases. There are 16 residues in the CDR3. The ends lost 6 bases at V and 7 bases at J; junction bases unmatched: 16. CDR1 and CDR2 from the germline V gene are SGHVS and FNYEAQ. CDR3 in amino acids: CASSLNPPTGEGGYTF. The CDR3 bases are TGTGCCAGCAGTTTAAACCCCCCGACAGGGGAAGGTGGCTACACCTTC.

The chain joins TRBV7-9 to TRBJ1-1; tentative D call: TRBD1 (6 bases). The germline V and J ends were trimmed by 4 bases and 5 bases, with 14 bases remaining between them. Germline V CDR1 and CDR2: SEHNR, FQNEAQ (reference sequence). The CDR3 extends over 14 amino acids. The CDR3 is CASSWTTGGTEAFF. Here the CDR3 DNA reads TGTGCCAGCAGCTGGACGACAGGTGGAACTGAAGCTTTCTTT.

This sequence joins TRBV11-2 and TRBJ1-1; no definite D call. The V end was cut by 4 bases, the J end by 1 base, with 7 bases between. Looked up from germline, CDR1 is SGHAT and CDR2 is FQNNGV. The CDR3 runs 13 residues. CDR3 coding DNA: TGTGCCAGCAGCTCGGCAGGGAACACTGAAGCTTTCTTT. It translates to CASSSAGNTEAFF.

The chain is built from TRBV6-1 and TRBJ2-5; 7 nucleotides match TRBD2. J gave up 2 bases and V 0 bases, and 12 bases lay outside the gene matches. The V gene's germline CDR1 is MNHNS and CDR2 SASEGT. The CDR3 loop spans 18 amino acids. CDR3 loop: CASSEAAPYGGRQETQYF. DNA of the CDR3: TGTGCCAGCAGTGAAGCCGCTCCGTACGGGGGGAGGCAAGAGACCCAGTACTTC.

The chain is built from TRBV27 and TRBJ1-1; D might be TRBD1 (6 bases). Germline values: CDR1 MNHEY, CDR2 SMNVEV (reference sequence). V gave up 3 bases and J gave up 4 bases, with 9 bases separating them. CDR3 length equals 13 residues. The CDR3 here is CASSFTGPTEAFF. The CDR3 DNA sequence: TGTGCCAGCAGTTTCACAGGGCCCACTGAAGCTTTCTTT.

The gene calls are TRBV6-4 and TRBJ1-1; TRBD1 agrees at 7 bases. V gave up 6 bases and J gave up 8 bases; unmatched junction bases: 6. From germline, CDR1 is MRHNA and CDR2 SNTAGT. The CDR3 runs 12 residues. The CDR3 DNA reads TGTGCCAGCAGAGGACAGGAGGCGGAAGCTTTCTTT. Encoded protein: CASRGQEAEAFF.

V gene TRBV7-9 combines with J gene TRBJ2-5; D is possibly TRBD1 (7 bases). The J call is uncertain, as TRBJ2-7 better fits the DNA end. Germline CDR1 and CDR2: SEHNR and FQNEAQ (reference sequence). CDR3 size: 14 residues. The CDR3 loop reads CASSRGTGEVEQYF. The CDR3, as DNA: TGTGCCAGCAGCCGCGGTACAGGGGAGGTCGAGCAGTACTTC.

In this sample, this clone turned up once. This chain connects TRBV7-3 to TRBJ2-7; 8 nucleotides agree with TRBD1. Trimming at V came to 0 bases and at J to 2 bases, leaving 6 bases not matched to a gene. Germline CDR1 reads SGHTA; CDR2 reads FQGTGA. This CDR3 comprises 16 residues. The CDR3 loop reads CASSLTGTGGTYEQYF. CDR3 bases: TGTGCCAGCAGCTTAACGGGGACAGGAGGTACCTACGAGCAGTACTTC.

CDR3 DNA: TGTGCCAGCAGCCTCACAGGGGGCAATCAGCCCCAGCATTTT. As protein: CASSLTGGNQPQHF. The chain links TRBV6-5 to TRBJ1-5; 7 positions match TRBD1. CDR1 and CDR2 from the germline V gene are MNHEY and SVGAGI. The V and J ends lost 6 bases and 2 bases, in that order; junction bases with no gene match: 4. The CDR3 contains 14 residues.

The chain combines TRBV5-1 with TRBJ1-1; the D is unclear. V gave up 1 base and J gave up 11 bases, with 12 bases separating them. The length of the CDR3 is 12 residues. Germline V CDR1 and CDR2: SGHRS, YFSETQ. The CDR3: CASSLSRCEAFF. Written as DNA, the CDR3 is TGCGCCAGCAGCTTGAGTAGATGCGAGGCTTTCTTT.